The clone carrying this T cell receptor (beta chain) was detected a few times. Compared with germline, one end of the junction differs, possibly owing to a read error. The data were taken from a study of blood T cells in healthy people across ages. A second PCR, run for 7 to 11 cycles, used a sample-barcoded 5' primer plus a J-beta primer mix. Tagging of each cDNA molecule was performed by a template-switch adaptor with 12 random nucleotides. TCRdb itself ran the 5' RACE reads through MiXCR, one entry per CDR3 protein. There are over 700,000 distinct CDR3 sequences in the sample; 25% occur only once, and roughly a tenth lies in the top ten. There are 13 residues in the CDR3. Germline V gene sequence: CDR1 SQVTM, CDR2 ANQGSEA. These sequences were also reported in another study, on T cells of mothers and their children. Per that study: The output of TCR recombination is shaped by thymic selection similarly in related and unrelated pairs.

This chain connects TRBV29-1 to TRBJ2-3, with D possibly being TRBD1 or TRBD2 (5 bases each). The sequencing sample was made of blood. The TCR was taken from a boy under 18 in good health. The CDR3 DNA reads as TGCAGCGTTGAAGAAGATAAAGGGGACCACCCCTCTTTT. Translated: CSVEEDKGDHPSF.